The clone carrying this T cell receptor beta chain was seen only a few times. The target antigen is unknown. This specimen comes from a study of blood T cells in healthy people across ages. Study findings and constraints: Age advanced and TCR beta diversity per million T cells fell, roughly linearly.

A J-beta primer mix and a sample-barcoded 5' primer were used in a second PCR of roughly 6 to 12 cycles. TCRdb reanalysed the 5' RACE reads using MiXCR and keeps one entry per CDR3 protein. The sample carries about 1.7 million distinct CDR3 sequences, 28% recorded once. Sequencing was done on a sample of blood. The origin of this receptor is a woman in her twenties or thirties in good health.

CDR3 bases: TGCGCCAGCACGCGACCCGGGACGGAAGAGACCCAGTACTTC. Its translation: CASTRPGTEETQYF. The V call is TRBV5-1, the J call TRBJ2-5; D might be TRBD1 or TRBD2, each matching 5 bases. Trimming stripped 6 bases from V and 3 bases from J, with 15 bases between. CDR3 length: 14 residues. Germline CDR1 and CDR2: SGHRS and YFSETQ.